This is a list of T cell receptor beta chains from one sample in a study of T-cell memory formation after mild COVID-19. Each CDR3 protein gets one entry after TCRdb re-called the 5' RACE reads with MiXCR. Here the sample spans approximately 260,000 distinct CDR3 sequences, approximately 18% being singletons. The source material was PBMCs or a T cell subset sorted from them (not recorded which). All receptors derive from a man between 18 and 29 years old who had mild COVID-19 (a few samples of this study predate the infection). Cell type and time point are not known. The CDR3 runs from the conserved cysteine through the conserved F or W. A D gene is named only where the DNA matches it firmly. Rows give clone size only sometimes, using once, few, many, or a class for an expanded clone.

>TRBV11-1|TRBJ2-5|many|TRBD1
CASSRSGTGQETQYF
TGTGCCAGCAGCCGTTCCGGGACAGGACAAGAGACCCAGTACTTC
>TRBV7-2|TRBJ2-3|.|.
CASSSRVADTQYF
TGTGCCAGCAGCTCCCGGGTGGCGGATACGCAGTATTTT
>TRBV7-2|TRBJ2-3|.|TRBD2
CASSWGLAITDTQYF
TGTGCCAGCAGTTGGGGACTAGCGATCACAGATACGCAGTATTTT
>TRBV30|TRBJ2-1|few|TRBD1
CAWSTVPGQGNNEQFF
TGTGCCTGGAGTACCGTACCGGGACAGGGGAACAATGAGCAGTTCTTC
>TRBV4-3|TRBJ2-7|few|TRBD1
CASSEHRGSYEQYF
TGCGCCAGCAGCGAACACAGGGGTTCCTACGAGCAGTACTTC
>TRBV11-2|TRBJ1-1|.|.
CASSSRSGNTEAFF
TGTGCCAGCAGCTCCCGATCGGGGAACACTGAAGCTTTCTTT
>TRBV6-5|TRBJ1-6|few|.
CASRYSTGPGSPLHF
TGTGCCAGCAGATACTCCACAGGGCCGGGTTCACCCCTCCACTTT
>TRBV4-2|TRBJ2-5|.|.
CASSQWKGEETQYF
TGTGCCAGCAGCCAATGGAAGGGGGAAGAGACCCAGTACTTC
>TRBV7-2|TRBJ1-1|few|.
CASSRAGSRTEAFF
TGTGCCAGCAGTCGCGCAGGGTCGAGGACTGAAGCTTTCTTT
>TRBV7-2|TRBJ2-2|few|TRBD2
CASSRGGSTGELFF
TGTGCCAGCAGCCGCGGGGGAAGCACCGGGGAGCTGTTTTTT
>TRBV4-3|TRBJ1-6|.|.
CASSQGGFGNSPLHF
TGCGCCAGCAGCCAAGGGGGTTTTGGGAATTCACCCCTCCACTTT
>TRBV5-1|TRBJ1-2|.|TRBD1
CASRQQGAIYGYTF
TGCGCCAGCAGACAACAGGGGGCCATCTATGGCTACACCTTC
>TRBV6-2/TRBV6-3|TRBJ2-1|few|.
CASSFSRRLTTISQFF
TGTGCCAGCAGTTTTTCTCGACGTTTGACCACCATCTCTCAGTTCTTC
>TRBV19|TRBJ2-7|.|.
CASSRGSDYEQYF
TGTGCCAGTAGTAGGGGATCGGACTACGAGCAGTACTTC
>TRBV6-6|TRBJ1-2|.|.
CASSYVDYTF
TGTGCCAGCAGTTACGTGGACTACACCTTC
>TRBV5-1|TRBJ1-1|.|TRBD1
CASSPEGTDRGNTEAFF
TGCGCCAGCAGCCCAGAGGGGACGGACAGGGGAAACACTGAAGCTTTCTTT
>TRBV5-1|TRBJ1-1|few|.
CASSLGLGSLNTEAFF
TGCGCCAGCAGCTTGGGATTAGGCAGCCTGAACACTGAAGCTTTCTTT
>TRBV4-3|TRBJ2-5|.|.
CASSQRDGWGETQYF
TGCGCCAGCAGCCAGCGGGACGGCTGGGGGGAGACCCAGTACTTC
>TRBV30|TRBJ2-5|few|.
CAWRGRDLNQETQYF
TGTGCCTGGAGAGGCCGGGACCTGAACCAAGAGACCCAGTACTTC
>TRBV20-1|TRBJ2-2|.|.
CSASGTLNTGELFF
TGCAGTGCTTCCGGGACACTAAACACCGGGGAGCTGTTTTTT
>TRBV7-9|TRBJ1-1|.|.
CASSYWTGRNTEAFF
TGTGCCAGCAGTTACTGGACGGGGCGGAACACTGAAGCTTTCTTT
>TRBV5-5|TRBJ2-7|few|.
CASSSIGGPYEQYF
TGTGCCAGCAGTTCGATTGGGGGGCCCTACGAGCAGTACTTC
>TRBV7-2|TRBJ2-4|few|.
CASSLGSAKNIQYF
TGTGCCAGCAGCTTAGGGTCTGCCAAAAACATTCAGTACTTC
>TRBV7-8|TRBJ2-2|few|TRBD1
CASSPRQGRAGELFF
TGTGCCAGCAGCCCCCGACAGGGAAGGGCCGGGGAGCTGTTTTTT
>TRBV7-2|TRBJ2-1|.|TRBD2
CASSLTGGAGWYNEQFF
TGTGCCAGCAGCCTGACCGGGGGGGCCGGATGGTACAATGAGCAGTTCTTC
>TRBV19|TRBJ2-3|.|.
CASTQGWNTDTQYF
TGTGCCAGTACCCAGGGCTGGAACACAGATACGCAGTATTTT
>TRBV20-1|TRBJ1-1|once|.
CSASGTYTEAFF
TGCAGTGCTAGCGGTACTTACACTGAAGCTTTCTTT
>TRBV7-9|TRBJ2-1|many|.
CASSYTVEEFF
TGTGCCAGCAGCTACACGGTGGAAGAGTTCTTC
>TRBV5-1|TRBJ1-1|.|.
CASSLGRTNTEAFF
TGCGCCAGCAGCTTGGGACGGACGAACACTGAAGCTTTCTTT
>TRBV7-9|TRBJ1-2|few|.
CASSLGWGARGYTF
TGTGCCAGCAGCCTCGGTTGGGGAGCCCGCGGCTACACCTTC
>TRBV12-3/TRBV12-4|TRBJ1-5|.|.
CASSLSRRSNQPQHF
TGTGCCAGCAGTTTGAGTCGGCGTAGCAATCAGCCCCAGCATTTT
>TRBV11-2|TRBJ2-7|.|.
CASSLEPGIYEQYF
TGTGCCAGCAGCTTAGAGCCGGGAATCTACGAGCAGTACTTC
>TRBV7-8|TRBJ2-5|.|.
CASSLLGTRIETQYF
TGTGCCAGCAGCTTATTAGGGACCCGGATAGAGACCCAGTACTTC
>TRBV3-1|TRBJ2-3|.|.
CASSQLTGPSPTDTQYF
TGTGCCAGCAGCCAACTTACAGGGCCTTCTCCCACAGATACGCAGTATTTT
>TRBV4-1|TRBJ2-1|.|TRBD1
CASSQEGGLVNEQFF
TGCGCCAGCAGCCAAGAAGGGGGCCTTGTCAATGAGCAGTTCTTC